This TCR beta chain came from a study of Ad26.COV2.S vaccination and SARS-CoV-2 variants. Study results and caveats: Vaccine recipients surpassed placebo recipients in spike-specific TCR breadth.

This clone was detected once. The target antigen is unknown. Germline CDR1 reads MNHEY; CDR2 reads SVGAGI. The V gene lost 5 bases and the J gene lost 3 bases, with 11 bases spanning the gap. This CDR3 region has 14 residues. Produced via immunoSEQ multiplex PCR; TCRdb's table is partial and in-frame only. The sample has around 450,000 clones, 89% seen once; the top ten hold around 2.6%. The sample's treatment: some 19 received Ad26.COV2.S at low or high dose, single or two shots; five or six received placebo; per-sample allocation not given. Sample collection was performed on day 63 after the first vaccine or placebo injection. It was Wuhan-strain SARS-CoV-2 spike that the Ad26 vaccine vector expressed.

J is TRBJ1-5 and V is TRBV6-5; no definite D call. This clonotype was sampled from a person aged 18-65 years who received the Ad26.COV2.S COVID-19 vaccine or a placebo. Sequenced material: peripheral blood, taken in a trial of Ad26.COV2.S vaccine versus placebo. The CDR3 spells CASSLMDYNQPQHF. CDR3 nucleotide sequence: TGTGCCAGCAGTCTGATGGACTACAATCAGCCCCAGCATTTT.